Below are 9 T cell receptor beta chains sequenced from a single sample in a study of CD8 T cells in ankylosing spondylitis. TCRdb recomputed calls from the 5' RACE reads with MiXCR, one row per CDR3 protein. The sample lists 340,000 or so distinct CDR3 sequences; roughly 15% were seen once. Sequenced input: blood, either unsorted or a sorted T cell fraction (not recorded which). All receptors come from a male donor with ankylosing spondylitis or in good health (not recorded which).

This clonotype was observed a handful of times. The CDR3 is CASSATGTDNTEAFF. CDR3 sequence (DNA): TGCGCCAGCAGCGCCACCGGGACAGATAACACTGAAGCTTTCTTT. V usage is TRBV5-1 and J usage is TRBJ1-1; 7 bases agree with TRBD1. The ends lost 4 bases at V and 2 bases at J; junction bases unmatched: 8. Germline loops: CDR1 SGHRS, CDR2 YFSETQ. The CDR3 covers 15 residues. Based on the CDR3 plus reference TRBV5-1 and TRBJ1-1, the full variable domain is KAGVTQTPRYLIKTRGQQVTLSCSPISGHRSVSWYQQTPGQGLQFLFEYFSETQRNKGNFPGRFSGRQFSNSRSEMNVSTLELGDSALYLCASSATGTDNTEAFFGQGTRLTVV.

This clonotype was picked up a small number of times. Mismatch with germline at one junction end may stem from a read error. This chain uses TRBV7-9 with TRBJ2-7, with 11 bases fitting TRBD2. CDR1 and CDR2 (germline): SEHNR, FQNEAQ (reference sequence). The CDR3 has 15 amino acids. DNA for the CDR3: TGTGCCAGCAACAAACTAGCGGGAGTCTCCAACGAGCAGTACTTC. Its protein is CASNKLAGVSNEQYF.

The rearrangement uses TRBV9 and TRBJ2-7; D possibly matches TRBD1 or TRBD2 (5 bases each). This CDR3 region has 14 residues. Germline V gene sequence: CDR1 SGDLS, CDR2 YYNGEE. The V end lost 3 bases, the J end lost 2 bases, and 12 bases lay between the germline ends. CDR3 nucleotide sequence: TGTGCCAGCAGCGGCCGGGACGGCACCTACGAGCAGTACTTC. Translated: CASSGRDGTYEQYF.

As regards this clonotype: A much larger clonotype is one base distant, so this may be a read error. The CDR3 bases are TGCGCCAGCAGGTTGGGACAGGGGAACACCGGGGAGCTGTTTTTT. Amino acids: CASRLGQGNTGELFF. The V gene is TRBV5-1, the J gene TRBJ2-2; 9 bases match TRBD1. Germline V gene data show CDR1 as SGHRS and CDR2 as YFSETQ. This CDR3 has 15 amino acids.

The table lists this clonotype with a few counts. The CDR3 DNA is TGTGCCACTCCTGCGGAATACTACGAGCAGTACTTC. It encodes CATPAEYYEQYF. The V gene is TRBV19, the J gene TRBJ2-7; D not certain. V lost 10 bases, J lost 3 bases, and 13 bases lay in between. Germline V lookup: CDR1 LNHDA, CDR2 SQIVND (reference sequence). CDR3 length: 12 amino acids.

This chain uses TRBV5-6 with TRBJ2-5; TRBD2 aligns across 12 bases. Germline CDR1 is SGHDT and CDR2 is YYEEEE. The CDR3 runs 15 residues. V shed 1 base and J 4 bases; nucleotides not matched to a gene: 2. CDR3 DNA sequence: TGTGCCAGCAGCTTGACTAGCGGGGGGATAGAGACCCAGTACTTC. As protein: CASSLTSGGIETQYF.

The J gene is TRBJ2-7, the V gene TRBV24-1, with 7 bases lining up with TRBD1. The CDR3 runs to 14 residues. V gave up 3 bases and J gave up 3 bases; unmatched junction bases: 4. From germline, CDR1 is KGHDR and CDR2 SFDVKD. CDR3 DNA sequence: TGTGCCACCAGTGATGCCGACAGGGACTACGAGCAGTACTTC. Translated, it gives CATSDADRDYEQYF.

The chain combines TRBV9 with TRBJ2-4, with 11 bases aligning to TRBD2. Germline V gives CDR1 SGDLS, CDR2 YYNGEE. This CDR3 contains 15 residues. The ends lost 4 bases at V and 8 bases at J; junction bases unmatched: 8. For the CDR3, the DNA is TGTGCCAGCAGCCCTGGACTAGCGGGTTTTGACATTCAGTACTTC. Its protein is CASSPGLAGFDIQYF.

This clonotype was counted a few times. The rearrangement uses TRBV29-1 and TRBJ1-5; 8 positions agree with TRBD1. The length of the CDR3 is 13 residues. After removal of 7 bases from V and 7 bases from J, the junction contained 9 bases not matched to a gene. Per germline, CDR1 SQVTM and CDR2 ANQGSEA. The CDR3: CSALTGVGQPQHF. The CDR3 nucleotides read TGCAGCGCATTGACAGGGGTTGGGCAGCCCCAGCATTTT.